The 5 T cell receptor beta chains below all came from one sample that was sequenced in a study of T-cell reconstitution after alpha-beta-depleted transplantation in children. This sample's TCRbeta library carried unique molecular identifier barcodes. TCRdb recomputed calls from the PCR reads with MiXCR, one row per CDR3 protein. Among about 600,000 distinct CDR3 sequences listed, 13% were seen once. The sample was PBMCs, mostly from graft donor cells, taken 360 days after TCRalphabeta/CD19-depleted stem cell transplant. The source of these receptors is a male patient younger than 18 who had a stem cell transplant for acute myeloid leukemia, so the T cells may come from the graft donor.

This clonotype occurred many times. The CDR3 sequence: CASSSRLAGVYEQFF. DNA of the CDR3: TGCGCCAGCAGCTCACGACTAGCGGGAGTTTATGAGCAGTTCTTC. V and J are TRBV5-1 and TRBJ2-1; 12 bases are a match to TRBD2. CDR1 SGHRS and CDR2 YFSETQ come from the germline V gene. V dropped 3 bases and J dropped 8; count of bases not matched to a gene: 6. The CDR3 runs 15 residues.

The genes are TRBV7-2 and TRBJ2-5; 8 bases match TRBD2. The CDR3 has 18 residues. The V gene end was trimmed by 1 base and the J gene end by 5 bases; junction bases not matched to a gene: 15. CDR1 and CDR2 (germline): SGHTA, FQGNSA. The CDR3 is CASSLGWGRAGGWETQYF. CDR3 bases: TGTGCCAGCAGCTTAGGCTGGGGGCGGGCGGGAGGCTGGGAGACCCAGTACTTC.

This chain uses TRBV7-2 with TRBJ2-1; possible D gene TRBD1, 7 bases. Per the germline V gene, CDR1 is SGHTA and CDR2 is FQGNSA. The CDR3 consists of 15 residues. V lost 6 bases, J lost 5 bases, and 17 bases lay in between. The CDR3: CASSRGQAGNNEQFF. The DNA for the CDR3 is TGTGCCAGCAGTCGAGGACAGGCGGGGAACAATGAGCAGTTCTTC.

This chain uses TRBV25-1 with TRBJ1-2; D gene ambiguous. The CDR3 runs to 12 residues. Trimming took 4 bases from V and 4 from J, leaving 7 bases between them. Germline-derived CDR1 and CDR2 are MGHDK and SYGVNS. This chain's CDR3 is CASSGLRYGYTF. DNA of the CDR3: TGTGCCAGCAGTGGCCTCCGCTATGGCTACACCTTC.

V usage is TRBV12-3 or TRBV12-4 and J usage is TRBJ1-5; D may be TRBD1 (5 bases). The CDR3 extends over 15 amino acids. The V and J ends lost 2 bases and 0 bases respectively, with 8 bases between them. The CDR3 sequence: CASSLFRDSNQPQHF. The CDR3 bases are TGTGCCAGCAGTTTATTCAGGGATAGCAATCAGCCCCAGCATTTT.